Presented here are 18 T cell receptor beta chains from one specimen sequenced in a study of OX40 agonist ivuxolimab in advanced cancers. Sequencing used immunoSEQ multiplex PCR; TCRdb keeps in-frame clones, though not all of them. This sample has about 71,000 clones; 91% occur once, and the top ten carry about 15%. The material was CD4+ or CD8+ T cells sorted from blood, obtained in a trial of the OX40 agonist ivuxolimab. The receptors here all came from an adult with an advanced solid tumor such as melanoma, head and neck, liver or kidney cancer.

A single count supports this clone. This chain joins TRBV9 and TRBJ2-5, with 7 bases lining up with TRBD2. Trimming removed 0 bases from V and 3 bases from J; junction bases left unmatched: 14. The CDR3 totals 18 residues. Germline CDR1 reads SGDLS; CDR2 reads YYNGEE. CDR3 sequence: CASSVGSRWEGWKETQYF. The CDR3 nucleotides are TGTGCCAGCAGCGTAGGCTCCCGGTGGGAGGGCTGGAAAGAGACCCAGTACTTC. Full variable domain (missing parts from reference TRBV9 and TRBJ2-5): DSGVTQTPKHLITATGQRVTLRCSPRSGDLSVYWYQQSLDQGLQFLIQYYNGEERAKGNILERFSAQQFPDLHSELNLSSLELGDSALYFCASSVGSRWEGWKETQYFGPGTRLLVL.

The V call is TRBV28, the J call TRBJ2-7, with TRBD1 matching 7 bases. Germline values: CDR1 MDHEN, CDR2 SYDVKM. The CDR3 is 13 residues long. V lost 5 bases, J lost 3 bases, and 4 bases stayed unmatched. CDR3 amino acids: CASSPGTDYEQYF. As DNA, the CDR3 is TGTGCCAGCAGTCCGGGGACAGACTACGAGCAGTACTTC. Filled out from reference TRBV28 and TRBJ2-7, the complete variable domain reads DVKVTQSSRYLVKRTGEKVFLECVQDMDHENMFWYRQDPGLGLRLIYFSYDVKMKEKGDIPEGYSVSREKKERFSLILESASTNQTSMYLCASSPGTDYEQYFGPGTRLTVT.

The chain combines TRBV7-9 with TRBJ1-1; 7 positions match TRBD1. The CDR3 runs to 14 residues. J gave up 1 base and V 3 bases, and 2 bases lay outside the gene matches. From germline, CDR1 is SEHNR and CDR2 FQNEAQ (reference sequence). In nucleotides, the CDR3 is TGTGCCAGCAGCTTGACAGGGACGAACACTGAAGCTTTCTTT. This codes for CASSLTGTNTEAFF.

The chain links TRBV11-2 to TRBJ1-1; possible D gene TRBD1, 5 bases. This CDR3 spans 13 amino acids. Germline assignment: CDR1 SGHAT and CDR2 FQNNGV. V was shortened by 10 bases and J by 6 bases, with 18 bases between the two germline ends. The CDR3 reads CATIGAQRAEAFF. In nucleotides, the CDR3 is TGTGCCACCATAGGGGCGCAAAGGGCTGAAGCTTTCTTT.

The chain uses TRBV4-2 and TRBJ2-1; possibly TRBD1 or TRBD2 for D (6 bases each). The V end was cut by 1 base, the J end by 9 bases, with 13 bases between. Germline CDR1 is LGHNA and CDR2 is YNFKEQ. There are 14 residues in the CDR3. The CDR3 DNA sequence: TGTGCCAGCAGCCAAGGGGGACTCAGGGGTGAGCAGTTCTTC. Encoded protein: CASSQGGLRGEQFF.

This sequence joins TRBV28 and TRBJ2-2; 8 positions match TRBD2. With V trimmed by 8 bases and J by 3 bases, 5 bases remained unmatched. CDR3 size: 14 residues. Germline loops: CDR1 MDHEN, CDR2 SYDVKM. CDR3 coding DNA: TGTGCCAGCCAGCGGGAGTCGTACACCGGGGAGCTGTTTTTT. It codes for CASQRESYTGELFF.

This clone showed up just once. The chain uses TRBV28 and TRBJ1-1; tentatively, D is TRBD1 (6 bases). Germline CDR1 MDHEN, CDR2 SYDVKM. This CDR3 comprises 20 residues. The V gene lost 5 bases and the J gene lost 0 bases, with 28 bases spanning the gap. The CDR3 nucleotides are TGTGCCAGCAGTGGCTCCGGGACAACAAAAGCCGCCGTTATGAACACTGAAGCTTTCTTT. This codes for CASSGSGTTKAAVMNTEAFF.

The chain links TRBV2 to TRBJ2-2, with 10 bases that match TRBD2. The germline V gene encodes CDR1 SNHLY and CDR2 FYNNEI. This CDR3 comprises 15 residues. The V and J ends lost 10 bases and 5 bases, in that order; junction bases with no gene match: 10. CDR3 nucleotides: TGTGCCACCTCGATAACTAGCGGGAAAACCGGGGAGCTGTTTTTT. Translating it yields CATSITSGKTGELFF.

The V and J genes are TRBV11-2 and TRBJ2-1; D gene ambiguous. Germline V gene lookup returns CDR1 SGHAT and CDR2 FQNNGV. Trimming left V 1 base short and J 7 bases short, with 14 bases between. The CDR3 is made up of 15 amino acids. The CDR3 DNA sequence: TGTGCCAGCAGCTTAGTCACGGAGTGGAATAATGAGCAGTTCTTC. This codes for CASSLVTEWNNEQFF.

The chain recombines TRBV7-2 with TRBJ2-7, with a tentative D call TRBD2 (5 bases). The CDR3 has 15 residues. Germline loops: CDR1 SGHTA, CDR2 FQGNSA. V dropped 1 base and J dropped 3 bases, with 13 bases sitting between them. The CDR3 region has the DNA TGTGCCAGCAGCTTAGGGGTACGCAGCGGCTACGAGCAGTACTTC. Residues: CASSLGVRSGYEQYF.

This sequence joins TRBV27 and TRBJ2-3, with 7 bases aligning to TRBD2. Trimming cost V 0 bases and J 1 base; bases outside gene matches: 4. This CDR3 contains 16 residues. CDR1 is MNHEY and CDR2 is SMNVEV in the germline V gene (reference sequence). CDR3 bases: TGTGCCAGCAGTTTATCTGCGGGAGCCCGCACAGATACGCAGTATTTT. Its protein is CASSLSAGARTDTQYF.

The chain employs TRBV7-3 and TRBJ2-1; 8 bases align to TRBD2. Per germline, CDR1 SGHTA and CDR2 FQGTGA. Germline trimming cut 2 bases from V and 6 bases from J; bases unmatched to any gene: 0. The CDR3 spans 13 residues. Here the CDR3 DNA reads TGTGCCAGCAGCTTAGCGGGAGGCAATGAGCAGTTCTTC. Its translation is CASSLAGGNEQFF.

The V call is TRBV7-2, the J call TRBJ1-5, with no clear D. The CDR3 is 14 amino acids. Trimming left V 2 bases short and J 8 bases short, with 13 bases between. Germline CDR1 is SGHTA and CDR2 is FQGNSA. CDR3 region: CASSLLNGVEPQHF. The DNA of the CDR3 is TGTGCCAGCAGCTTACTTAACGGGGTGGAGCCCCAGCATTTT.

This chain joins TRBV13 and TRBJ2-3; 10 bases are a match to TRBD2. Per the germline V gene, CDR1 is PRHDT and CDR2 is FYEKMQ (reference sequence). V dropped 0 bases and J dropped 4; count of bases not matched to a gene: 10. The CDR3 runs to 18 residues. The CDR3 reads CASSLGVAGGLVSDTQYF. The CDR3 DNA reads TGTGCCAGCAGCTTAGGGGTAGCGGGAGGTCTTGTTTCAGATACGCAGTATTTT. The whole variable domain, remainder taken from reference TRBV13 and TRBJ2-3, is AAGVIQSPRHLIKEKRETATLKCYPIPRHDTVYWYQQGPGQDPQFLISFYEKMQSDKGSIPDRFSAQQFSDYHSELNMSSLELGDSALYFCASSLGVAGGLVSDTQYFGPGTRLTVL.

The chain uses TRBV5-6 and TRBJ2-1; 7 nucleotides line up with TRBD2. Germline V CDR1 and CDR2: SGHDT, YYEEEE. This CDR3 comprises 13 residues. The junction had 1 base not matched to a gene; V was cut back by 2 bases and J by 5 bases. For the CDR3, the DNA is TGTGCCAGCAGCTTTGGACTAGACAATGAGCAGTTCTTC. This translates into CASSFGLDNEQFF.

The CDR3 DNA is TGTGCCAGCACCACGTGGGGAGGGACTATATCCTACGAGCAGTACTTC. Translated, it gives CASTTWGGTISYEQYF. The rearrangement links TRBV5-5 to TRBJ2-7; 7 nucleotides align to TRBD2. The CDR3 runs to 16 residues. The junction had 13 bases not matched to a gene; V was cut back by 6 bases and J by 1 base. Germline loops: CDR1 SGHKS, CDR2 YYEKEE (reference sequence). Together with reference TRBV5-5 and TRBJ2-7, the CDR3 gives the full variable domain: DAGVTQSPTHLIKTRGQQVTLRCSPISGHKSVSWYQQVLGQGPQFIFQYYEKEERGRGNFPDRFSARQFPNYSSELNVNALLLGDSALYLCASTTWGGTISYEQYFGPGTRLTVT.

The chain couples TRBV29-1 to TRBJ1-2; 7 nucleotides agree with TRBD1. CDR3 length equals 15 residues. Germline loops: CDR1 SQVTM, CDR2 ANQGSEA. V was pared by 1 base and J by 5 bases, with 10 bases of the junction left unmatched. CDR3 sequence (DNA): TGCAGCGTTGAAGTGGTCAGGGGGGCACGGTATGGCTACACCTTC. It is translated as CSVEVVRGARYGYTF. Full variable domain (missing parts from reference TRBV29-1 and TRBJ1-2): SAVISQKPSRDICQRGTSLTIQCQVDSQVTMMFWYRQQPGQSLTLIATANQGSEATYESGFVIDKFPISRPNLTFSTLTVSNMSPEDSSIYLCSVEVVRGARYGYTFGSGTRLTVV.

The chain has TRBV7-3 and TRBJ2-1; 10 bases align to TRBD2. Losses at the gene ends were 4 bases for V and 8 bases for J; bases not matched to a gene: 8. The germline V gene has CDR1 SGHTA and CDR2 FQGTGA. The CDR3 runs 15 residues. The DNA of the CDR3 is TGTGCCAGCAGCTCAAGCGGGAGGGCCGGGGATGAGCAGTTCTTC. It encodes CASSSSGRAGDEQFF.